This TCR beta chain was sequenced during a study of PD-L1 blockade in urothelial cancer. TCRdb's table, derived via immunoSEQ multiplex PCR, lists solely in-frame clones and lacks some. The sample contains about 48,000 clones, 70% to 90% of which appear only once. The germline V gene encodes CDR1 MNHNS and CDR2 SASEGT. The V end lost 2 bases, the J end lost 1 base, and 9 bases lay between the germline ends. The CDR3 loop spans 15 amino acids. Time point in this sample: peripheral blood 6 weeks after treatment start. Sequencing was performed on PBMCs, taken around atezolizumab (anti-PD-L1) treatment. This chain uses TRBV6-1 with TRBJ1-5; a possible D gene is TRBD1 (5 bases). This sequence was found in a man in his sixties or seventies with urothelial cancer. The CDR3 nucleotides are TGTGCCAGCAGTGAAACCGGGGGAAGCAATCAGCCCCAGCATTTT. Amino acid sequence: CASSETGGSNQPQHF.